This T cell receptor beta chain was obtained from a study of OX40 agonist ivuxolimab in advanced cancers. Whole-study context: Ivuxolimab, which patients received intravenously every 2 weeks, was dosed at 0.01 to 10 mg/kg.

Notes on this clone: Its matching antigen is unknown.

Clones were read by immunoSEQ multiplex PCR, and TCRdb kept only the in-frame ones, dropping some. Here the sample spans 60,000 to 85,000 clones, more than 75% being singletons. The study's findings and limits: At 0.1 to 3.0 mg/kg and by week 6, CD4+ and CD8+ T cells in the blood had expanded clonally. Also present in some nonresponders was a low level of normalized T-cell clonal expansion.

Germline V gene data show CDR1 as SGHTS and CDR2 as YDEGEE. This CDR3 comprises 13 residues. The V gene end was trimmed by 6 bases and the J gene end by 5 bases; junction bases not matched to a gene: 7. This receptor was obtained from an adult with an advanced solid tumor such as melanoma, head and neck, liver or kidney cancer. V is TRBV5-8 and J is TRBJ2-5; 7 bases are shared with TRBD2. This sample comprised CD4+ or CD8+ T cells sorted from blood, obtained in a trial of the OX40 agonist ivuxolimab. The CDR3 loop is CASIAGDGETQYF. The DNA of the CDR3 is TGTGCCAGCATTGCGGGAGACGGCGAGACCCAGTACTTC.